This entry features one T cell receptor (beta chain) sequence. TCRdb reanalysed the reads using MiXCR and keeps one entry per CDR3 protein. The sample yields about 450,000 distinct CDR3 sequences, about 33% seen once. V was clipped by 7 bases and J by 3 bases; unmatched bases: 6. Germline values: CDR1 LNHDA, CDR2 SQIVND (reference sequence). This CDR3 comprises 14 residues. The data originate from a study of T cell repertoires in cytomegalovirus infection. The TCR comes from a human donor in good health (CMV status not recorded). Some clones in this sample may be carry-over from other donors' samples. Input material: PBMCs. V is TRBV19 and J is TRBJ1-5, with 7 bases identical to TRBD1. Here the CDR3 reads CASKVGQNNQPQHF. In DNA, the CDR3 is TGTGCCAGTAAAGTGGGACAGAACAATCAGCCCCAGCATTTT.